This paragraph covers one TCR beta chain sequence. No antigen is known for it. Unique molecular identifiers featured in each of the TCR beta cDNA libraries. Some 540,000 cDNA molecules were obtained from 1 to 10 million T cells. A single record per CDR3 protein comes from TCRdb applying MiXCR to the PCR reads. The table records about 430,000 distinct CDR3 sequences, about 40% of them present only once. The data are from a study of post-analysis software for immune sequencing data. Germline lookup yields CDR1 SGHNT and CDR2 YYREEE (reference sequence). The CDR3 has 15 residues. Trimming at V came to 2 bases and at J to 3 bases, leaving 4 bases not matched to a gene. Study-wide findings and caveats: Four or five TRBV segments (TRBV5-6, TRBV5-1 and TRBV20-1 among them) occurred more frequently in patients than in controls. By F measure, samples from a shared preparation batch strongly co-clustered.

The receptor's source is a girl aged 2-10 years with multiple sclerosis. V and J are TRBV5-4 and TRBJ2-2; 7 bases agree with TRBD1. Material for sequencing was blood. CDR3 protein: CASSLQGSDTGELFF. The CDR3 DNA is TGTGCCAGCAGCTTACAGGGGTCGGACACCGGGGAGCTGTTTTTT.